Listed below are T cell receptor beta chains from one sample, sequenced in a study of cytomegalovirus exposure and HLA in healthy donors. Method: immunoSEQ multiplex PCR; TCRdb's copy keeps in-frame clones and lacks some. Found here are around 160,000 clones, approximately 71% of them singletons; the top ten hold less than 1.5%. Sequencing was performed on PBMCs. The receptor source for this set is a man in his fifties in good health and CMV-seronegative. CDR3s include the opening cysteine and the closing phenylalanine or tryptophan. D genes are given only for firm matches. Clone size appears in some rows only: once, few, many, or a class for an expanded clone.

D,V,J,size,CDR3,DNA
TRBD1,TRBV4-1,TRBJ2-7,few,CASSQEYGTGVPSYEQYF,TGCGCCAGCAGCCAAGAGTACGGGACAGGGGTCCCCTCCTACGAGCAGTACTTC
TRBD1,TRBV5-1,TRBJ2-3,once,CASTRQGLGDTQYF,TGCGCCAGCACCAGACAGGGGTTAGGAGATACGCAGTATTTT
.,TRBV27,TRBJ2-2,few,CASSFASRSTGELFF,TGTGCCAGCAGTTTTGCGTCTAGATCCACCGGGGAGCTGTTTTTT
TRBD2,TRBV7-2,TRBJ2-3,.,CASSLAGGASTDTQYF,TGTGCCAGCAGCTTAGCCGGGGGGGCCAGCACAGATACGCAGTATTTT
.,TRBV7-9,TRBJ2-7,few,CASSLDGGHEQYF,TGTGCCAGCAGCTTAGATGGGGGCCACGAGCAGTACTTC
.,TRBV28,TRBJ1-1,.,CASSLSGRATEAFF,TGTGCCAGCAGTTTATCGGGCAGGGCCACTGAAGCTTTCTTT
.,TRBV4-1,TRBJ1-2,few,CASSQDTAANYGYTF,TGCGCCAGCAGCCAAGACACGGCGGCTAACTATGGCTACACCTTC
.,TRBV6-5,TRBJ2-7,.,CASSYHPGGVSYEQYF,TGTGCCAGCAGTTACCACCCTGGGGGCGTCTCCTACGAGCAGTACTTC
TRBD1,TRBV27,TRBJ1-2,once,CASSYAGQGARGYTF,TGTGCCAGCAGTTACGCAGGACAGGGGGCGCGTGGCTACACCTTC
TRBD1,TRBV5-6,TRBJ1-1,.,CAGSAGTGRTEAFF,TGTGCCGGCAGCGCAGGGACAGGGCGAACTGAAGCTTTCTTT
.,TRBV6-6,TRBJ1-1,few,CASSYKTVNTEAFF,TGTGCCAGCAGTTATAAGACAGTGAACACTGAAGCTTTCTTT
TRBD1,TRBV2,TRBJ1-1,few,CASSEQGGTEAFF,TGTGCCAGCAGCGAACAGGGGGGCACTGAAGCTTTCTTT
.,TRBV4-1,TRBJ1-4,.,CASSHGQSNEKLFF,TGCGCCAGCAGCCACGGACAGTCAAATGAAAAACTGTTTTTT
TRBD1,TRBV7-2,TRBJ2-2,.,CASRTTGALGELFF,TGTGCCAGCAGAACGACAGGGGCACTCGGGGAGCTGTTTTTT
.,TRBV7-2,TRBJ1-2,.,CASSPRGGAGGYTF,TGTGCCAGCAGCCCCCGGGGAGGGGCCGGTGGCTACACCTTC
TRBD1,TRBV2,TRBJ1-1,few,CASRKQGANTEAFF,TGTGCCAGCAGAAAGCAGGGGGCGAACACTGAAGCTTTCTTT
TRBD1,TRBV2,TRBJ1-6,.,CASRRTGGNSPLHF,TGTGCCAGCAGGCGGACAGGGGGCAATTCACCCCTCCACTTT
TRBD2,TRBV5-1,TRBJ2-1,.,CASSLPGLAGPSYNEQFF,TGCGCCAGCAGCTTACCAGGACTAGCGGGTCCCTCCTACAATGAGCAGTTCTTC
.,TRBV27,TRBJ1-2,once,CASSFPGGNGYTF,TGTGCCAGCAGTTTTCCGGGGGGCAATGGCTACACCTTC
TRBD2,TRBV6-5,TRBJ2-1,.,CASKVGLAYNEQFF,TGTGCCAGCAAGGTTGGACTAGCCTACAATGAGCAGTTCTTC
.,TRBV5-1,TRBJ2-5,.,CASSSLVGEETQYF,TGCGCCAGCAGCTCCCTAGTCGGGGAAGAGACCCAGTACTTC
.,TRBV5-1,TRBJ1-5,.,CASRAGEGNQPQHF,TGCGCCAGCAGGGCAGGGGAAGGCAATCAGCCCCAGCATTTT
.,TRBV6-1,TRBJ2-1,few,CASALQGGLPNEQFF,TGTGCCAGCGCACTTCAGGGGGGCCTACCCAATGAGCAGTTCTTC
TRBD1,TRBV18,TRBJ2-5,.,CASSSQTGLETQYF,TGTGCCAGCTCATCCCAGACAGGGTTGGAGACCCAGTACTTC
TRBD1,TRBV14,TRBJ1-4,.,CASSHFDRENEKLFF,TGTGCCAGCAGCCACTTTGACAGGGAGAATGAAAAACTGTTTTTT
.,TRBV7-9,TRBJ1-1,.,CASSLDRTANTEAFF,TGTGCCAGCAGCTTAGATAGGACAGCGAACACTGAAGCTTTCTTT
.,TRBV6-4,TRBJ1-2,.,CASSDLSNYGYTF,TGTGCCAGCAGTGACCTTTCTAACTATGGCTACACCTTC
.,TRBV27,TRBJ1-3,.,CASSRRQGNTIYF,TGTGCCAGCAGTAGAAGACAAGGAAACACCATATATTTT
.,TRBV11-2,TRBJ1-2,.,CASSPGVNYGYTF,TGTGCCAGCAGCCCGGGGGTTAACTATGGCTACACCTTC
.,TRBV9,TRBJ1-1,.,CASRVGQTELMNTEAFF,TGTGCCAGCCGCGTAGGTCAGACAGAGCTTATGAACACTGAAGCTTTCTTT
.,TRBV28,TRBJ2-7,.,CASSLNLGTGTDEQYF,TGTGCCAGCAGTTTAAATCTGGGAACAGGGACGGACGAGCAGTACTTC
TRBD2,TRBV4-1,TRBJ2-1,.,CASSIPGGQDEQFF,TGCGCCAGCAGCATTCCGGGGGGGCAGGATGAGCAGTTCTTC
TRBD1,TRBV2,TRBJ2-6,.,CASSATGQGSGANVLTF,TGTGCCAGCAGTGCGACGGGACAGGGATCTGGGGCCAACGTCCTGACTTTC
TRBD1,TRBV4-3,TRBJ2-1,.,CASSHSKGQYNEQFF,TGCGCCAGCAGCCATTCGAAGGGACAGTACAATGAGCAGTTCTTC
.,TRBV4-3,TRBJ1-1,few,CASSQRDTNTEAFF,TGCGCCAGCAGCCAAAGGGACACAAACACTGAAGCTTTCTTT
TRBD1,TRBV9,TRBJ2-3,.,CASSVLLGGSTDTQYF,TGTGCCAGCAGCGTACTATTAGGGGGCTCCACAGATACGCAGTATTTT
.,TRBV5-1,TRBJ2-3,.,CASSLPGGTDTQYF,TGCGCCAGCAGCTTGCCGGGGGGCACAGATACGCAGTATTTT
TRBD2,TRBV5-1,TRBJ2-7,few,CASSLLGGKKLYEQYF,TGCGCCAGCAGCTTGTTGGGGGGGAAAAAGCTTTACGAGCAGTACTTC
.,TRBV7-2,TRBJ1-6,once,CASSLLQGESPLHF,TGTGCCAGCAGCTTACTGCAGGGTGAATCACCCCTCCACTTT
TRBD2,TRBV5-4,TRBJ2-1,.,CASSLGWRGAENEQFF,TGTGCCAGCAGCTTGGGTTGGCGGGGGGCTGAGAATGAGCAGTTCTTC
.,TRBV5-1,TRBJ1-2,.,CASSSDIRRYTF,TGCGCCAGCAGCTCGGACATAAGGCGCTACACCTTC
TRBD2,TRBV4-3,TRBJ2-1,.,CASSPRSGSSYNEQFF,TGCGCCAGCAGCCCGAGAAGCGGGAGCTCCTACAATGAGCAGTTCTTC
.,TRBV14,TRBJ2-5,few,CASSQERAQETQYF,TGTGCCAGCAGCCAAGAGAGGGCTCAAGAGACCCAGTACTTC
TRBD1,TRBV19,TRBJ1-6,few,CASSMGQVAGSYNSPLHF,TGTGCCAGTAGTATGGGACAGGTGGCCGGTTCCTATAATTCACCCCTCCACTTT
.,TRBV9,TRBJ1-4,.,CASSVGAGFEKLFF,TGTGCCAGCAGCGTAGGGGCAGGGTTCGAAAAACTGTTTTTT
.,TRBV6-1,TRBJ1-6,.,CASSQEGRNSPLHF,TGTGCCAGCAGTCAGGAGGGACGTAATTCACCCCTCCACTTT